What follows are 27 T cell receptor beta chains derived from one specimen sequenced in a study of molecular identifiers for immune sequencing clone quantification. TCRdb itself ran the PCR reads through MiXCR, one entry per CDR3 protein. This sample has around 470,000 distinct CDR3 sequences, with around 25% found just once. Sequencing was performed on naive CD8+ T cells from blood, with Jurkat cell RNA spiked in. Subset denoted: FACS-sorted CD8+CD4-CCR7+CD45RA+ naive T cells. These receptor sequences come from a human donor in good health. Some libraries in this study had Jurkat cell RNA spiked in.

This clonotype was counted a few times. In DNA form, the CDR3 reads TGTGCCAGTAAAACGGGACACGGGGAGCCCCAGCATTTT. Translation: CASKTGHGEPQHF. The chain links TRBV19 to TRBJ1-5, with D perhaps TRBD1 (6 bases). CDR1 is LNHDA, CDR2 SQIVND, per germline (reference sequence). The CDR3 contains 13 residues. Deletions cut 7 bases from V and 8 bases from J, with 15 bases between.

This clonotype was recorded a few times. CDR3 protein: CASSRPDRLTNYGYTF. The CDR3 region has the DNA TGTGCCAGCAGTCGCCCGGACAGACTCACTAACTATGGCTACACCTTC. The chain carries TRBV6-2 or TRBV6-3 and TRBJ1-2; possibly TRBD1 for D (6 bases). Trimming stripped 5 bases from V and 0 bases from J, with 16 bases between. The germline V gene has CDR1 MNHEY and CDR2 SVGEGT. This CDR3 spans 16 amino acids.

This chain links TRBV4-3 with TRBJ1-4; 8 nucleotides align to TRBD1. CDR3 length: 19 residues. The J segment lost 8 bases and the V segment lost 0 bases, leaving 17 bases of the junction unmatched. CDR1 is LGHNA and CDR2 is YSLEER in the germline V gene. The CDR3 reads CASSQEWFEGGTGREKLFF. The CDR3 DNA is TGCGCCAGCAGCCAAGAGTGGTTTGAAGGCGGGACAGGAAGAGAAAAACTGTTTTTT.

The table lists this clonotype with many counts. The chain joins TRBV5-6 to TRBJ1-1, with 9 bases aligning to TRBD1. CDR1 SGHDT and CDR2 YYEEEE come from the germline V gene. This CDR3 region has 14 residues. After removal of 2 bases from V and 5 bases from J, the junction contained 4 bases not matched to a gene. The CDR3: CASSFTGGWTEAFF. The CDR3 coding sequence is TGTGCCAGCAGCTTTACAGGGGGCTGGACTGAAGCTTTCTTT.

This chain links TRBV27 with TRBJ1-1; D not certain. The germline V and J ends were trimmed by 0 bases and 0 bases, with 17 bases remaining between them. The CDR3 is 18 residues long. Looked up from germline, CDR1 is MNHEY and CDR2 is SMNVEV (reference sequence). The CDR3 nucleotides are TGTGCCAGCAGTTTATCCGGAGTTTTCGGGATCATGAACACTGAAGCTTTCTTT. Encoded protein: CASSLSGVFGIMNTEAFF.

There are a few counts of this clonotype. A much more abundant neighbour one base away suggests this may be a read error. The rearrangement uses TRBV29-1 and TRBJ2-3; D is possibly TRBD1 or TRBD2 (5 bases each). This CDR3 contains 12 residues. Trimming shortened V by 3 bases and J by 3 bases, and 7 bases separated the two germline ends. Germline V gene data show CDR1 as SQVTM and CDR2 as ANQGSEA. The CDR3 spells CSVEGETDTQYF. In nucleotides, the CDR3 is TGCAGCGTTGAGGGGGAGACAGATACGCAGTATTTT.

V is TRBV30 and J is TRBJ2-2; D tentatively reads TRBD1 or TRBD2 (5 bases each). Germline V gene sequence: CDR1 GTSNPN, CDR2 SVGIG (reference sequence). CDR3 length equals 17 residues. Trimming left V 5 bases short and J 3 bases short, with 22 bases between. The CDR3 DNA is TGTGCCTGGGAGGCGCATGGGGGTGGAGAAGACACCGGGGAGCTGTTTTTT. Translating it yields CAWEAHGGGEDTGELFF.

Concerning this clonotype itself: The junction differs from germline at one of its ends, possibly a read error. The rearrangement joins TRBV28 to TRBJ2-7; D is possibly TRBD1 (6 bases). Germline CDR1 MDHEN, CDR2 SYDVKM. The CDR3 is 13 residues long. CDR3 nucleotide sequence: TGTGCCAGCAGTTGGGGGCTCTCCTGCGAGCAGTACTTC. This gives the protein CASSWGLSCEQYF.

This clonotype was recorded many times. V gene TRBV4-3 combines with J gene TRBJ2-2, with D perhaps matching TRBD1 (5 bases). The germline CDR1 and CDR2 sequences are LGHNA and YSLEER. The CDR3 has 12 amino acids. The germline V and J ends were trimmed by 6 bases and 7 bases, with 9 bases remaining between them. CDR3 DNA sequence: TGCGCCAGCAGGGGGCTCGTCGGGGAGCTGTTTTTT. This translates into CASRGLVGELFF.

This clonotype was seen repeatedly, ten times or more. The CDR3 spells CASSAQGYEPQHF. DNA for the CDR3: TGTGCCAGCAGCGCGCAGGGATACGAGCCCCAGCATTTT. V usage is TRBV5-5 and J usage is TRBJ1-5; D perhaps matches TRBD1 (5 bases). The V end was cut by 4 bases, the J end by 8 bases, with 13 bases between. The length of the CDR3 is 13 residues. The germline V gene encodes CDR1 SGHKS and CDR2 YYEKEE (reference sequence).

This clonotype was counted a single time. In DNA form, the CDR3 reads TGCGCCAGCAGCCATGGACCCGGTGGAGGATACGAGCAGTACTTC. It yields the protein CASSHGPGGGYEQYF. This rearrangement joins TRBV4-1 to TRBJ2-7; D may be TRBD2 (5 bases). The CDR3 consists of 15 residues. V was cut by 3 bases and J by 4 bases, with 16 bases left in between. Germline CDR1 is MGHRA and CDR2 is YSYEKL.

This clonotype came up a few times. The genes are TRBV20-1 and TRBJ1-1, with TRBD1 matching 11 bases. The CDR3 length is 15 residues. Germline V gene lookup returns CDR1 DFQATT and CDR2 SNEGSKA (reference sequence). Trimming at V came to 2 bases and at J to 4 bases, leaving 6 bases not matched to a gene. The CDR3 DNA sequence: TGCAGTGCTAGACGGACAGGGGGCGCGGGCACTGAAGCTTTCTTT. Translation gives CSARRTGGAGTEAFF.

The chain has TRBV12-3 or TRBV12-4 and TRBJ2-7; 9 positions match TRBD1. This CDR3 contains 14 residues. V gave up 7 bases and J gave up 1 base; unmatched junction bases: 5. CDR3 bases: TGTGCCAGCACCTCCGGGACAGGGTCCTACGAGCAGTACTTC. Translated, it gives CASTSGTGSYEQYF.

Points on this clonotype: Just one base apart from a much larger clone, this may be a read error. The DNA of the CDR3 is TGTGCCAGCAGTCCAGAGGCCAGGGGCTCCTACGAGCAGTACTTC. Residues: CASSPEARGSYEQYF. The rearrangement links TRBV12-3 or TRBV12-4 to TRBJ2-7; D might be TRBD1 (6 bases). This CDR3 is 15 amino acids long. The V gene lost 5 bases and the J gene lost 0 bases, with 14 bases spanning the gap.

This clonotype has ten or more counts. This CDR3 reads CASSFTGRGAETQYF. The DNA for the CDR3 is TGTGCCAGCAGTTTTACGGGGCGAGGGGCAGAGACCCAGTACTTC. V gene TRBV28 combines with J gene TRBJ2-5, with D possibly called TRBD1 or TRBD2 (5 bases each). The CDR3 contains 15 residues. Between the trimmed V and J ends, which lost 3 bases and 4 bases, there was a span of 15 bases. Germline V gives CDR1 MDHEN, CDR2 SYDVKM.

This clonotype was counted at least ten times. This chain joins TRBV7-2 and TRBJ2-3; no clear D. CDR1 SGHTA and CDR2 FQGNSA come from the germline V gene. Trimming shortened V by 3 bases and J by 5 bases, and 6 bases separated the two germline ends. The CDR3 consists of 12 residues. Here the CDR3 reads CASSFLRDTQYF. The CDR3 DNA follows: TGTGCCAGCAGCTTCCTTCGAGATACGCAGTATTTT.

On this clonotype: The junction departs from the called germline gene at one end, perhaps through a read error. The CDR3: CASSLSAGRVTDAQYF. The CDR3 coding sequence is TGTGCCAGCAGTTTATCCGCGGGACGCGTCACAGATGCGCAGTATTTT. The chain recombines TRBV28 with TRBJ2-3, with a tentative D call TRBD2 (6 bases). Germline V gene data show CDR1 as MDHEN and CDR2 as SYDVKM. The CDR3 spans 16 residues.

This clonotype was detected only a few times. This sequence joins TRBV12-3 or TRBV12-4 and TRBJ1-1, with D maybe TRBD1 (5 bases). The CDR3 spans 17 residues. V lost 4 bases to trimming and J lost 0 bases, with 18 bases between them. CDR3 protein: CASSSTRGDFMNTEAFF. DNA for the CDR3: TGTGCCAGCAGTTCAACAAGGGGCGACTTTATGAACACTGAAGCTTTCTTT.

This clonotype has just a few counts. The J gene is TRBJ2-7, the V gene TRBV13; TRBD1 matches 7 bases. J was trimmed by 4 bases and V by 5 bases; bases with no gene match: 8. The V gene's germline CDR1 is PRHDT and CDR2 FYEKMQ (reference sequence). This CDR3 spans 14 amino acids. The DNA of the CDR3 is TGTGCCAGCAGCGTGGGACAGCAGTGGTACGAGCAGTACTTC. It codes for CASSVGQQWYEQYF.

This clonotype came up a few times. The J gene is TRBJ2-2, the V gene TRBV7-9, with no clear D. Germline CDR1 reads SEHNR; CDR2 reads FQNEAQ (reference sequence). The V gene lost 5 bases and the J gene lost 6 bases, with 7 bases spanning the gap. This CDR3 spans 12 amino acids. CDR3 sequence reads: CASSPLPGELFF. The CDR3, as DNA: TGTGCCAGCAGCCCTCTTCCCGGGGAGCTGTTTTTT.

A word on this clonotype: It may be a read error: a sequence one base away is much more abundant. The chain has TRBV5-1 and TRBJ2-5; the D call may be TRBD1 or TRBD2 (5 bases each). The CDR3 has 15 residues. Per the germline V gene, CDR1 is SGHRS and CDR2 is YFSETQ. The CDR3 region has the DNA TGCGCCAGCAGCTTGGTAGCGACGCAGGGAGAGCCCCAGTACTTC. Translation gives CASSLVATQGEPQYF.

This clonotype has just a few counts. The V and J genes are TRBV5-6 and TRBJ1-5; TRBD1 might be the D (6 bases). CDR3 length: 14 amino acids. Germline CDR1 reads SGHDT; CDR2 reads YYEEEE. V lost 2 bases to trimming and J lost 6 bases, with 12 bases between them. Here the CDR3 reads CASSFSGDTQPQHF. The CDR3 bases are TGTGCCAGCAGCTTCTCGGGGGACACTCAGCCCCAGCATTTT.

The sample holds many counts of this clonotype. The CDR3 protein is CASSVYLTGPEQYF. The CDR3 region has the DNA TGTGCCAGCAGCGTTTACCTAACAGGGCCCGAGCAGTACTTC. The V gene is TRBV7-6, the J gene TRBJ2-7; maybe TRBD1 (6 bases). Between the trimmed V and J ends, which lost 5 bases and 6 bases, there was a span of 17 bases. CDR1 and CDR2 (germline): SGHVS, FNYEAQ. The CDR3 has 14 residues.

This clonotype was seen only a few times. The rearrangement links TRBV10-3 to TRBJ2-7; 7 nucleotides align to TRBD2. V lost 4 bases to trimming and J lost 2 bases; unmatched junction nucleotides: 8. The germline CDR1 and CDR2 sequences are ENHRY and SYGVKD. The CDR3 has 15 amino acids. As DNA, the CDR3 is TGTGCCATCAGTGGGGGGGGGACTTCCACCTACGAGCAGTACTTC. Its protein product is CAISGGGTSTYEQYF.

Regarding this clonotype: A much larger clone sits a single nucleotide away, making a read error possible. The chain joins TRBV4-3 to TRBJ2-3; D possibly matches TRBD1 or TRBD2 (5 bases each). The CDR3 sequence is 13 residues long. The V end lost 0 bases, the J end lost 8 bases, and 9 bases lay between the germline ends. Looked up from germline, CDR1 is LGHNA and CDR2 is YSLEER. The CDR3 sequence is CASSQDEGRTQYF. CDR3 coding DNA: TGCGCCAGCAGCCAAGATGAGGGACGTACGCAGTATTTT.

This clonotype was observed many times. J is TRBJ2-3 and V is TRBV9; 8 bases line up with TRBD2. CDR1 and CDR2 (germline): SGDLS, YYNGEE. V gave up 4 bases and J gave up 1 base; unmatched junction bases: 5. The CDR3 extends over 15 amino acids. CDR3: CASSSPRGGTDTQYF. The CDR3 DNA sequence: TGTGCCAGCAGCTCCCCGCGGGGGGGCACAGATACGCAGTATTTT.

This clonotype was detected many times. V usage is TRBV6-5 and J usage is TRBJ1-1, with D perhaps matching TRBD1 (5 bases). This CDR3 contains 16 residues. V lost 0 bases to trimming and J lost 2 bases, with 13 bases between them. Per germline, CDR1 MNHEY and CDR2 SVGAGI. The CDR3 reads CASSYSTEDLNTEAFF. The CDR3 bases are TGTGCCAGCAGTTACTCGACAGAGGATTTAAACACTGAAGCTTTCTTT.